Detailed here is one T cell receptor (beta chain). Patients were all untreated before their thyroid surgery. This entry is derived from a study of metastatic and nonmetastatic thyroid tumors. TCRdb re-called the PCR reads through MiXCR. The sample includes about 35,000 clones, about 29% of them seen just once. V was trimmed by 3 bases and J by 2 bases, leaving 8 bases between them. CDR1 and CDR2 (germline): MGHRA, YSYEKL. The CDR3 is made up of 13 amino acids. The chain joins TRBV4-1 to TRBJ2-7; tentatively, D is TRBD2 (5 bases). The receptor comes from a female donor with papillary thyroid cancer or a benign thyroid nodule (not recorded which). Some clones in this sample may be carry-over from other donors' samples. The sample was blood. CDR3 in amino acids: CASSQVLAYEQYF. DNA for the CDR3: TGCGCCAGCAGCCAGGTACTAGCCTACGAGCAGTACTTC.